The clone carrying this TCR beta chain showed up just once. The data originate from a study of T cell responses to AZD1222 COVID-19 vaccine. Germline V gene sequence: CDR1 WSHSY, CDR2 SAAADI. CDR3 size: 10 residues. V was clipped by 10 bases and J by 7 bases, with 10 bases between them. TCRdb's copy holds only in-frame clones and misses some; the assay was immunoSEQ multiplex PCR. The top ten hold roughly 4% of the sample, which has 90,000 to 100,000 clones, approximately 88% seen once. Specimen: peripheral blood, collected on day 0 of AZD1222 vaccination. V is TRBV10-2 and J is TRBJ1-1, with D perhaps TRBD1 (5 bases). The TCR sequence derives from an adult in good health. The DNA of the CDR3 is TGCGCCACTAGGGGTATTGAAGCTTTCTTT. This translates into CATRGIEAFF.